This T cell receptor beta chain was observed in a study of blood T cell repertoires in COVID-19. Study-level information: From the United States, Italy and Spain came samples of acute and convalescent COVID-19.

Assay used: immunoSEQ multiplex PCR; TCRdb lists only in-frame clones, some missing. The sample consists of about 280,000 clones, around 85% of them appearing once. Sequenced sample: PBMCs or T cells enriched from blood (not recorded which). This receptor was obtained from a woman aged 45-65 years who had recovered from COVID-19.

The CDR3 region is CASGPGLAVTQYF. In DNA form, the CDR3 reads TGTGCTAGTGGTCCAGGACTAGCCGTGACCCAGTACTTC. The chain carries TRBV12-5 and TRBJ2-5; 8 nucleotides match TRBD2. The CDR3 has 13 residues. J lost 7 bases, V lost 5 bases, and 6 bases had no gene match. The germline V gene has CDR1 LGHNT and CDR2 FRNRAP.